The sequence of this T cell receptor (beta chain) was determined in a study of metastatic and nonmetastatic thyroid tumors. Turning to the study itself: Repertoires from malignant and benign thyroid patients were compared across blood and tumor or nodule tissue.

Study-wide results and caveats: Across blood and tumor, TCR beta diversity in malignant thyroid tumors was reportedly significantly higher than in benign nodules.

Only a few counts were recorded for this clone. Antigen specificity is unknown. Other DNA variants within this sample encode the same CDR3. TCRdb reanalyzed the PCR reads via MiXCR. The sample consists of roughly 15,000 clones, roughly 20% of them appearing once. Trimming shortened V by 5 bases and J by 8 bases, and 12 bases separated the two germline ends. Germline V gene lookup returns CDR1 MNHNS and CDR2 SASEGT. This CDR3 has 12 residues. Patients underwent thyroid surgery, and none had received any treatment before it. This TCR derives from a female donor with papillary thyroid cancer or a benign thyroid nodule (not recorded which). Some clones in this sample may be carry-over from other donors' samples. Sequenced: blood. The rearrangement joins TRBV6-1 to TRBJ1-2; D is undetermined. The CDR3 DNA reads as TGTGCCAGCAGTCCCCGAGGTTTCGGCTACACCTTC. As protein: CASSPRGFGYTF.